This T cell receptor beta chain was recorded in a study of blood T cell repertoires in COVID-19. The CDR3 extends over 15 amino acids. CDR1 and CDR2 from the germline V gene are SGHVS and FNYEAQ. Trimming took 3 bases from V and 0 from J; bases not matched to a gene: 0. Assay used: immunoSEQ multiplex PCR; TCRdb lists only in-frame clones, some missing. The table records around 58,000 clones, around 80% of them present only once. This chain links TRBV7-6 with TRBJ1-4; TRBD1 matches 8 bases. The source is a woman between 35 and 50 years old with acute COVID-19. Sequences were obtained from PBMCs or T cells enriched from blood (not recorded which). The CDR3 bases are TGTGCCAGCAGCTTGACAGGGGCAACTAATGAAAAACTGTTTTTT. Translated: CASSLTGATNEKLFF.